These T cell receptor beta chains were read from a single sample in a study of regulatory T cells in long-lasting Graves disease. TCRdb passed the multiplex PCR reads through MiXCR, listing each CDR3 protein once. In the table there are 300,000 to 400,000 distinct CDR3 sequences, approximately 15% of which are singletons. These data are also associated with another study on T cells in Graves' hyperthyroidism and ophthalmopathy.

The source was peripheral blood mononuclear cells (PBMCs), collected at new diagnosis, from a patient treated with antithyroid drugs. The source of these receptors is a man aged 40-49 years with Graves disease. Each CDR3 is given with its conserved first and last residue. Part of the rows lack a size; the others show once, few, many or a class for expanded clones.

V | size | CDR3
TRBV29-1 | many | CSVQQGFQPQHF
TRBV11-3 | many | CASSSKYNEQFF
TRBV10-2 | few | CASFLRSGGDTTGANVLTF
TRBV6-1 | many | CASSRTGTGELFF
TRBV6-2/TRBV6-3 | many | CASSYSFYAGELFF
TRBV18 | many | CASSPAGNNEQFF
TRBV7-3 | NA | CASSLNSTRLPNQPQHF
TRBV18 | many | CASRQGALKETQYF
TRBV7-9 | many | CASSDRRTEAFF
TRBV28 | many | CASSWTLNSGANVLTF
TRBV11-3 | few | CATQSSGGANVLTF
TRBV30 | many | CAWAGLAGETQYF
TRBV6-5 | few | CASSFPPGYNEQFF
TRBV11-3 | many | CASSYGGGGDTQYF